The clone carrying this TCR beta chain was seen repeatedly, ten times or more. Antigen specificity is unknown. This record belongs to a study of T-cell memory formation after mild COVID-19. Study context: For the most part, TCR clusters were specific to one donor.

TCRdb re-analysed the 5' RACE reads in MiXCR, keeping a single row per CDR3 protein. Of around 200,000 distinct CDR3 sequences in the sample, roughly a fifth are singletons; the top ten hold 20% to 25%. This CDR3 is 14 amino acids long. Germline CDR1 reads LGHNA; CDR2 reads YSLEER. V lost 4 bases and J 2 bases, leaving 11 bases between the germline ends. Findings of the study overall: Mostly located in CM and EM were contracting CD4+ clones, with contracting CD8+ clones located in EMRA. SARS-CoV-2 specificity was not confirmed for second-wave clones peaking on day 37.

The sequence was obtained from an adult woman who had mild COVID-19 (a few samples of this study predate the infection). Cell type and time point are not known. Sequencing was carried out using PBMCs or a T cell subset sorted from them (not recorded which). The gene calls are TRBV4-3 and TRBJ2-5, with a tentative D call TRBD1 (6 bases). CDR3 loop: CASSPGTLQETQYF. CDR3 nucleotide sequence: TGCGCCAGCAGCCCTGGGACATTACAAGAGACCCAGTACTTC.